Each of the 10 T cell receptor beta chains below was sequenced from the same sample in a study of cytomegalovirus exposure and HLA in healthy donors. 60 Vbeta and 13 Jbeta primers were used in PCR. Sequenced by immunoSEQ multiplex PCR; TCRdb stores in-frame clones only, minus some. The sample includes about 300,000 clones, 86% of them seen just once. Specimen: PBMCs. All receptors come from a man aged 35 to 55 in good health and CMV-seropositive.

The genes are TRBV5-4 and TRBJ2-5; perhaps TRBD2 as D (5 bases). The DNA end is more similar to TRBJ2-7, so the J call may be wrong. The CDR3 runs to 13 residues. Germline CDR1 and CDR2: SGHNT and YYREEE (reference sequence). Written as DNA, the CDR3 is TGTGCCAGCAGCTTAAGCAGGAGGCACGAGCAGTACTTC. Translating it yields CASSLSRRHEQYF.

V usage is TRBV30 and J usage is TRBJ2-3, with D possibly TRBD1 on 6 matching bases. CDR1 and CDR2 from the germline V gene are GTSNPN and SVGIG (reference sequence). The CDR3 covers 15 residues. Trimming left V 1 base short and J 4 bases short, with 15 bases between. The CDR3, as DNA: TGTGCCTGGAGTGAGGGACACCGCTACGCAGATACGCAGTATTTT. As protein: CAWSEGHRYADTQYF.

The chain has TRBV19 and TRBJ2-7; 8 bases are shared with TRBD2. The CDR3 length is 14 residues. Trimming cost V 7 bases and J 5 bases; bases outside gene matches: 10. The germline V gene has CDR1 LNHDA and CDR2 SQIVND (reference sequence). CDR3 DNA: TGTGCCAGTACCCCGGGGGGGGGCAGCGACGAGCAGTACTTC. Translation: CASTPGGGSDEQYF. Drawing the rest from reference TRBV19 and TRBJ2-7, the complete variable domain is DGGITQSPKYLFRKEGQNVTLSCEQNLNHDAMYWYRQDPGQGLRLIYYSQIVNDFQKGDIAEGYSVSREKKESFPLTVTSAQKNPTAFYLCASTPGGGSDEQYFGPGTRLTVT.

The CDR3, as DNA: TGTGCCAGCAGCGTAGCTAGCGGGAGCTTCTACGAGCAGTACTTC. Residues: CASSVASGSFYEQYF. V is TRBV9 and J is TRBJ2-7, with TRBD2 matching over 10 bases. V lost 0 bases, J lost 3 bases, and 3 bases stayed unmatched. The CDR3 runs 15 residues. CDR1 is SGDLS and CDR2 is YYNGEE in the germline V gene.

This clone was seen a single time. Other DNA sequences in the sample encode the same CDR3. The chain carries TRBV27 and TRBJ1-5, with TRBD1 as a possible D gene (6 bases). With 6 bases removed from V and 5 bases from J, the gap between germline ends came to 11 bases. The CDR3 length is 13 residues. CDR1 and CDR2 (germline): MNHEY, SMNVEV (reference sequence). The CDR3 DNA sequence: TGTGCCAGCAGCCCAGGGGCCCATCAGCCCCAGCATTTT. It is translated as CASSPGAHQPQHF.

The chain links TRBV5-5 to TRBJ1-4, with 11 nucleotides matching TRBD1. The CDR3 contains 18 residues. The germline V gene has CDR1 SGHKS and CDR2 YYEKEE (reference sequence). J gave up 0 bases and V 2 bases, and 6 bases lay outside the gene matches. DNA of the CDR3: TGTGCCAGCAGCTTCAGGACAGGGGGCTCGGCAACTAATGAAAAACTGTTTTTT. This encodes CASSFRTGGSATNEKLFF.

The chain combines TRBV7-2 with TRBJ2-1, with D perhaps TRBD2 (5 bases). V lost 2 bases, J lost 8 bases, and 25 bases lay in between. Germline V lookup: CDR1 SGHTA, CDR2 FQGNSA. There are 18 residues in the CDR3. As DNA, the CDR3 is TGTGCCAGCAGCTTATGGCCAAGCAGCTCCTATAGCGAACATGAGCAGTTCTTC. Its protein product is CASSLWPSSSYSEHEQFF.

V usage is TRBV4-3 and J usage is TRBJ2-5; TRBD2 agrees at 10 bases. V shed 0 bases, J shed 0 bases, and the junction held 4 bases outside the gene matches. The CDR3 sequence is 17 residues long. From germline, CDR1 is LGHNA and CDR2 YSLEER. CDR3 protein: CASSQDSAGGYQETQYF. The CDR3 nucleotides read TGCGCCAGCAGCCAAGATTCAGCGGGAGGGTACCAAGAGACCCAGTACTTC.

The chain links TRBV9 to TRBJ1-5; maybe TRBD1 (6 bases). From germline, CDR1 is SGDLS and CDR2 YYNGEE. V was pared by 2 bases and J by 1 base, with 13 bases between. CDR3 length: 16 residues. The CDR3 DNA reads TGTGCCAGCAGCGTTCTACAGGGTAGAAGCAATCAGCCCCAGCATTTT. Protein product: CASSVLQGRSNQPQHF.

V usage is TRBV5-1 and J usage is TRBJ2-2, with D unclear. Trimming pared 2 bases from V and 2 bases from J, leaving 7 bases between. This CDR3 has 14 residues. CDR1 and CDR2 (germline): SGHRS, YFSETQ. Here the CDR3 DNA reads TGCGCCAGCAGCTTTCCTAGAAACACCGGGGAGCTGTTTTTT. This gives the protein CASSFPRNTGELFF.